The T cell receptor beta chain under discussion was sequenced for a study of post-analysis software for immune sequencing data. Study-wide findings and caveats: Patients showed TRBV5-6, TRBV5-1 and TRBV20-1 among five TRBV segments more frequent than in controls.

Of note for this clonotype: The antigen is undetermined.

The authors incorporated unique molecular identifiers into the TCR beta cDNA libraries. T cells numbering about 1 to 11 million yielded some 520,000 cDNA molecules. TCRdb re-called the PCR reads through MiXCR, storing one row per CDR3 protein. The sample records roughly 800,000 distinct CDR3 sequences, about 32% being singletons. Trimming removed 2 bases from V and 5 bases from J, with 7 bases in between. This CDR3 has 12 residues. Germline V gene lookup returns CDR1 DFQATT and CDR2 SNEGSKA (reference sequence). V is TRBV20-1 and J is TRBJ1-5; unclear D gene. Material: blood. This sequence was found in a girl aged 10-17 years with multiple sclerosis. The CDR3 spells CSARSGYQPQHF. The CDR3 DNA follows: TGCAGTGCTAGATCCGGCTATCAGCCCCAGCATTTT.